The 8 T cell receptor beta chains presented below share a single source sample, sequenced in a study of CD8 T cells in Susac syndrome. An input of roughly 0.5 to 1 ug of RNA was subjected to reverse transcription using random hexamers. Using its own MiXCR run on the immunoSEQ multiplex PCR reads, TCRdb lists one record per CDR3 protein. This table holds hundreds of thousands of distinct CDR3 sequences, 85% found once. The sequenced material came from CD8+ T cells from PBMCs. Source of these receptors: a human donor with multiple sclerosis.

This clonotype was observed a handful of times. The chain couples TRBV6-5 to TRBJ2-5; TRBD2 aligns across 9 bases. This CDR3 is 16 amino acids long. CDR1 is MNHEY and CDR2 is SVGAGI in the germline V gene. V was pared by 0 bases and J by 5 bases, with 7 bases of the junction left unmatched. The CDR3 is CASSYSRREGRETQYF. The CDR3 nucleotides are TGTGCCAGCAGTTACTCGAGGCGGGAGGGCCGGGAGACCCAGTACTTC.

The chain combines TRBV20-1 with TRBJ1-2, with 7 bases lining up with TRBD1. CDR1 and CDR2 from the germline V gene are DFQATT and SNEGSKA (reference sequence). The CDR3 is 15 residues long. V trimming: 0 bases; J trimming: 7 bases; junction bases outside the gene matches: 11. Here the CDR3 reads CSARDHEKGASGYTF. DNA for the CDR3: TGCAGTGCTAGAGATCATGAAAAGGGGGCAAGTGGCTACACCTTC.

This chain uses TRBV6-1 with TRBJ2-6; 10 positions agree with TRBD2. Looked up from germline, CDR1 is MNHNS and CDR2 is SASEGT. The CDR3 contains 21 residues. Trimming removed 6 bases from V and 0 bases from J; junction bases left unmatched: 17. DNA for the CDR3: TGTGCCAGCAGCTCCCCTCCCAGCGGGAGGGATTCCTACTCTGGGGCCAACGTCCTGACTTTC. This codes for CASSSPPSGRDSYSGANVLTF.

This clonotype showed up just a few times. The V call is TRBV13, the J call TRBJ2-7, with 11 bases identical to TRBD1. CDR3 length: 17 residues. After removal of 3 bases from V and 6 bases from J, the junction contained 13 bases not matched to a gene. The V gene's germline CDR1 is PRHDT and CDR2 FYEKMQ (reference sequence). CDR3 region: CASSLMGSGQGDIEQYF. CDR3 DNA sequence: TGTGCCAGCAGCTTGATGGGATCGGGACAGGGGGATATCGAGCAGTACTTC.

V is TRBV20-1 and J is TRBJ1-1, with D unclear. Germline V lookup: CDR1 DFQATT, CDR2 SNEGSKA (reference sequence). V was pared by 1 base and J by 3 bases, with 15 bases between. The CDR3 consists of 15 residues. This chain's CDR3 is CSARVWGGGYTEAFF. CDR3 nucleotide sequence: TGCAGTGCTAGAGTGTGGGGAGGCGGGTACACTGAAGCTTTCTTT.

The chain uses TRBV12-3 or TRBV12-4 and TRBJ2-2; tentatively, D is TRBD1 or TRBD2 (6 bases each). V lost 5 bases to trimming and J lost 6 bases, with 10 bases between them. There are 13 residues in the CDR3. The CDR3 bases are TGTGCCAGCAGTACAGGGAGGTCCGGGGAGCTGTTTTTT. Amino acid sequence: CASSTGRSGELFF.

The genes are TRBV7-6 and TRBJ2-6, with 8 positions matching TRBD2. This CDR3 has 17 residues. CDR1 and CDR2 from the germline V gene are SGHVS and FNYEAQ. V dropped 4 bases and J dropped 5; count of bases not matched to a gene: 10. The CDR3 bases are TGTGCCAGCAGCTCCCCCGGACGGGGGGGAAGGGCCAACGTCCTGACTTTC. This gives the protein CASSSPGRGGRANVLTF.

This chain connects TRBV9 to TRBJ2-3; 8 nucleotides align to TRBD2. The CDR3 consists of 17 residues. In germline, CDR1 is SGDLS, CDR2 YYNGEE. Losses at the gene ends were 2 bases for V and 2 bases for J; bases not matched to a gene: 10. The CDR3, as DNA: TGTGCCAGCAGCGTTATAGCGGGACATACCTACACAGATACGCAGTATTTT. Protein product: CASSVIAGHTYTDTQYF.